Each of the 15 T cell receptor beta chains below was sequenced from the same sample in a study of regulatory T cells in long-lasting Graves disease. Arm-PCR of CDR3 regions with iRepertoire HTBI primers generated TCR beta libraries. MiXCR, run by TCRdb on the multiplex PCR reads, gives a single entry per CDR3 protein. The table records 300,000 to 400,000 distinct CDR3 sequences, 15% to 18% of them present only once. Time point here: newly diagnosed GD, antithyroid drugs for less than 3 months. Extracted PBMC RNA gave rise to the TCR library. Source: peripheral blood mononuclear cells (PBMCs), taken at new diagnosis, from a patient treated with antithyroid drugs. The receptors originated from a female donor with Graves disease.

This clonotype was recorded at least ten times. The chain has TRBV11-2 and TRBJ1-1, with D perhaps TRBD1 (6 bases). Trimming took 3 bases from V and 4 from J, leaving 12 bases between them. The CDR3 has 14 residues. Germline V gene lookup returns CDR1 SGHAT and CDR2 FQNNGV. The DNA of the CDR3 is TGTGCCAGCAGCTTGGGGGCTCATAGCACTGAAGCTTTCTTT. Translation: CASSLGAHSTEAFF.

This clonotype came up many times. The genes are TRBV7-2 and TRBJ1-2, with D maybe TRBD1 (6 bases). V was cut by 5 bases and J by 0 bases, with 16 bases left in between. Germline V gene lookup returns CDR1 SGHTA and CDR2 FQGNSA. The CDR3 is 16 residues long. CDR3 protein: CASSPIRQGTNYGYTF. Here the CDR3 DNA reads TGTGCCAGCAGCCCAATCCGCCAGGGGACTAACTATGGCTACACCTTC.

This rearrangement joins TRBV15 to TRBJ2-1; D unclear. The J call could be wrong; TRBJ2-5 is a better fit for the DNA end. The length of the CDR3 is 13 residues. Germline values: CDR1 LNHNV, CDR2 YYDKDF (reference sequence). CDR3 in DNA: TGTGCCACCAGCAGAGATTGGTTGGAGACCCAGTACTTC. This translates into CATSRDWLETQYF.

This clonotype was observed at least ten times. This sequence joins TRBV7-2 and TRBJ2-3; 9 bases are a match to TRBD1. CDR1 is SGHTA and CDR2 is FQGNSA in the germline V gene. The CDR3 sequence is 14 residues long. The J segment lost 4 bases and the V segment lost 9 bases, leaving 8 bases of the junction unmatched. CDR3 protein: CASKQGAVADTQYF. CDR3 nucleotide sequence: TGTGCCAGTAAACAGGGGGCGGTTGCAGATACGCAGTATTTT.

A word on this clonotype: A much larger clone sits a single nucleotide away, making a read error possible. The chain combines TRBV11-2 with TRBJ1-5; TRBD1 matches at 9 bases. Germline assignment: CDR1 SGHAT and CDR2 FQNNGV. Trimming cost V 5 bases and J 4 bases; bases outside gene matches: 6. This CDR3 has 15 residues. CDR3 bases: TGTGCCAGCAGCACCCGGGGACAGGGAAATCAGCCCCAGCATTTT. Protein: CASSTRGQGNQPQHF. Together with reference TRBV11-2 and TRBJ1-5, the CDR3 gives the full variable domain: EAGVAQSPRYKIIEKRQSVAFWCNPISGHATLYWYQQILGQGPKLLIQFQNNGVVDDSQLPKDRFSAERLKGVDSTLKIQPAKLEDSAVYLCASSTRGQGNQPQHFGDGTRLSIL.

The DNA of the CDR3 is TGTGCCTGGACCAGACCAGGTTACTCTGGAAACACCATATATTTT. Its protein product is CAWTRPGYSGNTIYF. The V gene is TRBV30, the J gene TRBJ1-3; D is undetermined. The V end lost 4 bases, the J end lost 0 bases, and 13 bases lay between the germline ends. This CDR3 contains 15 residues. Germline-derived CDR1 and CDR2 are GTSNPN and SVGIG (reference sequence).

V gene TRBV25-1 combines with J gene TRBJ2-1, with unresolved D. The CDR3 has 16 amino acids. Trimming removed 2 bases from V and 1 base from J, with 12 bases in between. CDR1 MGHDK and CDR2 SYGVNS come from the germline V gene. The CDR3 protein is CASSELRKTSYNEQFF. For the CDR3, the DNA is TGTGCCAGCAGTGAACTCAGAAAAACTTCCTACAATGAGCAGTTCTTC.

This clonotype was recorded at least ten times. The V call is TRBV28, the J call TRBJ2-3; D is unclear. The CDR3 loop spans 15 amino acids. V was pared by 6 bases and J by 0 bases, with 13 bases between. CDR1 is MDHEN and CDR2 is SYDVKM in the germline V gene. CDR3 amino acids: CASRTFMASTDTQYF. CDR3 in DNA: TGTGCCAGCAGGACCTTCATGGCTAGCACAGATACGCAGTATTTT.

This clonotype was recorded many times. The chain couples TRBV20-1 to TRBJ2-7, with TRBD1 matching 7 bases. CDR1 and CDR2 (germline): DFQATT, SNEGSKA (reference sequence). Trimming removed 4 bases from V and 5 bases from J; junction bases left unmatched: 11. There are 14 residues in the CDR3. The CDR3 region is CSAIKTGLVDEQYF. The CDR3 DNA reads as TGCAGTGCTATTAAGACAGGGTTAGTCGACGAGCAGTACTTC.

The sample holds many counts of this clonotype. The rearrangement joins TRBV11-2 to TRBJ2-3; TRBD1 is a possible D gene (6 bases). Germline-derived CDR1 and CDR2 are SGHAT and FQNNGV. The CDR3 is 14 residues long. V was shortened by 6 bases and J by 2 bases, with 12 bases between the two germline ends. The CDR3 DNA reads TGTGCCAGCAGGGGGCAGGGACACACAGATACGCAGTATTTT. It yields the protein CASRGQGHTDTQYF.

This clonotype occurred many times. The rearrangement joins TRBV12-5 to TRBJ2-3; D may correspond to TRBD1 or TRBD2 (6 bases each). V lost 6 bases to trimming and J lost 1 base, with 14 bases between them. This CDR3 contains 15 residues. Germline CDR1 LGHNT, CDR2 FRNRAP. CDR3 protein: CASGGGLDGTDTQYF. The CDR3 bases are TGTGCTAGTGGAGGGGGACTCGACGGCACAGATACGCAGTATTTT.

This clonotype was detected a few times. The rearrangement links TRBV28 to TRBJ2-3; D ambiguous. CDR1 and CDR2 (germline): MDHEN, SYDVKM. Trimming removed 6 bases from V and 9 bases from J, with 7 bases in between. There are 10 residues in the CDR3. The CDR3 DNA follows: TGTGCCAGCAGGGCCACGACGCAGTATTTT. This codes for CASRATTQYF. The variable domain in full, completed from reference TRBV28 and TRBJ2-3, reads DVKVTQSSRYLVKRTGEKVFLECVQDMDHENMFWYRQDPGLGLRLIYFSYDVKMKEKGDIPEGYSVSREKKERFSLILESASTNQTSMYLCASRATTQYFGPGTRLTVL.

Many counts were recorded for this clonotype. V usage is TRBV6-2 or TRBV6-3 and J usage is TRBJ2-1, with 9 bases that match TRBD1. Trimming removed 4 bases from V and 4 bases from J; junction bases left unmatched: 2. CDR1 and CDR2 from the germline V gene are MNHEY and SVGEGT. This CDR3 is 14 amino acids long. The CDR3 loop reads CASSSQGAYNEQFF. CDR3 DNA: TGTGCCAGCAGTTCACAGGGGGCGTACAATGAGCAGTTCTTC.

This clonotype has at least ten counts. The chain has TRBV12-3 or TRBV12-4 and TRBJ2-3, with a tentative D call TRBD1 (6 bases). The CDR3 has 15 amino acids. V was trimmed by 7 bases and J by 2 bases, leaving 16 bases between them. In DNA, the CDR3 is TGTGCCAGCAATGCTCAAGGGGGAGACACAGATACGCAGTATTTT. This sequence encodes CASNAQGGDTDTQYF.

Details on this clonotype: A clone one base away is much larger, so this may be a read error. V and J are TRBV5-6 and TRBJ2-6; D might be TRBD1 (6 bases). Germline loops: CDR1 SGHDT, CDR2 YYEEEE. The ends were cut back, 1 base at V and 2 bases at J, with 13 bases in the middle. The CDR3 sequence is 17 residues long. CDR3 amino acids: CASSLLGQPTGANVLTF. DNA for the CDR3: TGTGCCAGCAGCTTGTTGGGACAACCCACTGGGGCCAACGTCCTGACTTTC.